These 11 T cell receptor beta chains were all obtained from the same sample, sequenced in a study of vaccination and CD4 T cells after COVID-19. TCRdb itself ran the PCR reads through MiXCR, one entry per CDR3 protein. The top ten clones hold just over 1% of a sample with about 19,000 distinct CDR3 sequences, around 68% of them seen once. The material sequenced was CD4+ T cells from blood, taken before SARS-CoV-2 vaccination. The receptors were gathered from a human donor who had recovered from COVID-19.

This clonotype occurred a few times. The V call is TRBV19, the J call TRBJ2-5, with 8 bases that match TRBD1. With 6 bases clipped from V and 1 base from J, the junction kept 7 bases outside the gene matches. Germline values: CDR1 LNHDA, CDR2 SQIVND (reference sequence). The CDR3 contains 15 residues. Here the CDR3 reads CASSHGQGLQETQYF. In nucleotides, the CDR3 is TGTGCCAGTAGCCATGGACAGGGCCTCCAAGAGACCCAGTACTTC.

This clonotype was counted a single time. The chain combines TRBV20-1 with TRBJ2-5; 8 positions match TRBD2. J was trimmed by 1 base and V by 5 bases; bases with no gene match: 6. CDR3 length: 14 amino acids. Germline loops: CDR1 DFQATT, CDR2 SNEGSKA (reference sequence). The CDR3 loop is CSAPGREGQETQYF. In nucleotides, the CDR3 is TGCAGTGCTCCCGGCCGGGAGGGCCAAGAGACCCAGTACTTC.

The CDR3 is CASSATGYGEQYF. CDR3 coding DNA: TGTGCCAGCAGTGCCACAGGGTATGGGGAGCAGTACTTC. V usage is TRBV6-1 and J usage is TRBJ2-7; weak D call: TRBD1 (6 bases). V was trimmed by 4 bases and J by 7 bases, leaving 14 bases between them. The V gene's germline CDR1 is MNHNS and CDR2 SASEGT. The CDR3 is 13 residues long.

The J gene is TRBJ1-1, the V gene TRBV20-1, with 9 bases fitting TRBD1. Germline CDR1 DFQATT, CDR2 SNEGSKA (reference sequence). V dropped 6 bases and J dropped 7; count of bases not matched to a gene: 3. The CDR3 is 11 amino acids. In DNA form, the CDR3 reads TGCAGTGCAACGGGACAGGGTGAAGCTTTCTTT. Protein sequence: CSATGQGEAFF.

This clonotype was detected once. The gene calls are TRBV24-1 and TRBJ2-7; D remains ambiguous. This CDR3 comprises 13 residues. Trimming removed 4 bases at V and 5 bases at J, with 11 bases between. Germline V gene data show CDR1 as KGHDR and CDR2 as SFDVKD. This CDR3 reads CATSDGDKHEQYF. CDR3 in DNA: TGTGCCACCAGTGACGGTGACAAACACGAGCAGTACTTC.

The V and J genes are TRBV20-1 and TRBJ2-1, with TRBD1 identical over 8 bases. Germline V gene lookup returns CDR1 DFQATT and CDR2 SNEGSKA (reference sequence). Trimming took 4 bases from V and 0 from J; bases not matched to a gene: 5. The CDR3 length is 15 residues. The CDR3 here is CSATTGDSSYNEQFF. The CDR3 DNA is TGCAGTGCTACGACAGGGGACAGCTCCTACAATGAGCAGTTCTTC.

The V gene is TRBV2, the J gene TRBJ2-5; 8 nucleotides align to TRBD1. The CDR3 sequence is 16 residues long. V lost 5 bases to trimming and J lost 5 bases; unmatched junction nucleotides: 13. Germline CDR1 and CDR2: SNHLY and FYNNEI. DNA for the CDR3: TGTGCCAGCAGTTCCCAGGGGGCCATGGTATTGGAGACCCAGTACTTC. Its protein product is CASSSQGAMVLETQYF.

In this sample, this clonotype turned up once. The rearrangement links TRBV9 to TRBJ2-7; the D call may be TRBD1 or TRBD2 (5 bases each). CDR3 length equals 15 residues. Per the germline V gene, CDR1 is SGDLS and CDR2 is YYNGEE. Trimming took 0 bases from V and 6 from J, leaving 16 bases between them. CDR3 coding DNA: TGTGCCAGCAGCGTAGATGGATTGAGGGGACGCGAGCAGTACTTC. This gives the protein CASSVDGLRGREQYF.

The V call is TRBV20-1, the J call TRBJ2-4; tentative D call: TRBD1 (6 bases). From germline, CDR1 is DFQATT and CDR2 SNEGSKA (reference sequence). CDR3 length: 12 residues. DNA of the CDR3: TGCACCTCCAGGGGCCGTGAAAACATTCAGTACTTC. Translation gives CTSRGRENIQYF.

The chain combines TRBV7-9 with TRBJ1-5; possible D gene TRBD1, 5 bases. The V gene lost 2 bases and the J gene lost 7 bases, with 18 bases spanning the gap. CDR1 and CDR2 from the germline V gene are SEHNR and FQNEAQ (reference sequence). The CDR3 sequence is 16 residues long. The CDR3 region has the DNA TGTGCCAGCAGCTTATGGGGTCGGGGAACAGGCCAGCCCCAGCATTTT. It translates to CASSLWGRGTGQPQHF.

The genes are TRBV19 and TRBJ2-7, with 9 bases identical to TRBD2. CDR3 length equals 13 residues. V lost 6 bases to trimming and J lost 2 bases; unmatched junction nucleotides: 2. Germline V gene data show CDR1 as LNHDA and CDR2 as SQIVND (reference sequence). The CDR3 DNA follows: TGTGCCAGTAGGGCGGGAGGGACCTACGAGCAGTACTTC. Translated: CASRAGGTYEQYF.